The 26 T cell receptor beta chains below all came from one sample that was sequenced in a study of blood T cells in healthy people across ages. A second about 7 to 12 cycle PCR used barcoded and J-beta primers. TCRdb re-called the 5' RACE reads with MiXCR, one entry per CDR3 protein. Here the sample spans a few hundred thousand distinct CDR3 sequences, approximately 51% being singletons. The source material was blood. The receptors originated from a man between 60 and 70 years old in good health.

About this clonotype: Germline and junction disagree at one end, which may indicate a read error. V usage is TRBV7-2 and J usage is TRBJ2-4; the D gene is possibly TRBD1 (7 bases). With the DNA end fitting TRBJ2-7 better, the J assignment may be wrong. The CDR3 spans 14 residues. Germline loops: CDR1 SGHTA, CDR2 FQGNSA. The CDR3 DNA reads as TGTGCCAACAGCTTAGGGCAGGGGGGCTTCGAGCAGTACTTC. Encoded protein: CANSLGQGGFEQYF.

This clonotype was counted ten times or more. The gene calls are TRBV7-9 and TRBJ1-2; D unclear. Germline assignment: CDR1 SEHNR and CDR2 FQNEAQ (reference sequence). The CDR3 has 14 residues. V dropped 0 bases and J dropped 6 bases, with 11 bases sitting between them. CDR3 DNA sequence: TGTGCCAGCAGCTTAGCGAGTCCGTTGGATGGCTACACCTTC. Protein product: CASSLASPLDGYTF. The entire variable domain, with the rest obtained from reference TRBV7-9 and TRBJ1-2, is as follows: DTGVSQNPRHKITKRGQNVTFRCDPISEHNRLYWYRQTLGQGPEFLTYFQNEAQLEKSRLLSDRFSAERPKGSFSTLEIQRTEQGDSAMYLCASSLASPLDGYTFGSGTRLTVV.

Worth noting for this clonotype: The junction shows a germline mismatch at one end, possibly a read error. The chain combines TRBV27 with TRBJ1-2; D might be TRBD1 (6 bases). Per germline, CDR1 MNHEY and CDR2 SMNVEV (reference sequence). This CDR3 spans 14 amino acids. The CDR3 DNA sequence: TGTGCCAGCAGTGTATCGACAGGCAACTATGGCTACACCTTC. Translating it yields CASSVSTGNYGYTF.

CDR3 sequence (DNA): TGCAGTGCTAACACCGGGACAGGGAACTACGAGCAGTACTTC. Translation gives CSANTGTGNYEQYF. The rearrangement links TRBV20-1 to TRBJ2-7; TRBD1 matches 9 bases. Looked up from germline, CDR1 is DFQATT and CDR2 is SNEGSKA (reference sequence). V gave up 4 bases and J gave up 3 bases; unmatched junction bases: 7. CDR3 length equals 14 residues.

The chain couples TRBV3-1 to TRBJ2-7, with 7 bases aligning to TRBD2. V was clipped by 0 bases and J by 7 bases; unmatched bases: 12. CDR3 size: 16 residues. CDR1 is LGHDT, CDR2 YNNKEL, per germline (reference sequence). The chain's CDR3 is CASSQDGGTPRQEQYF. CDR3 sequence (DNA): TGTGCCAGCAGCCAAGACGGGGGGACCCCAAGGCAGGAGCAGTACTTC.

V gene TRBV18 combines with J gene TRBJ1-5, with TRBD1 matching over 7 bases. The CDR3 covers 17 residues. Germline assignment: CDR1 KGHSH and CDR2 LQKENI. Trimming at V came to 3 bases and at J to 0 bases, leaving 8 bases not matched to a gene. The CDR3 loop reads CASSPSEGAHSNQPQHF. The DNA for the CDR3 is TGTGCCAGCTCACCCAGTGAGGGGGCCCATAGCAATCAGCCCCAGCATTTT.

With regard to this clonotype: The junction and the germline gene differ at one end; a read error may be behind it. The rearrangement links TRBV5-1 to TRBJ1-1, with 7 bases fitting TRBD1. The CDR3 covers 15 residues. CDR1 is SGHRS and CDR2 is YFSETQ in the germline V gene. CDR3 coding DNA: TGCGCCAGCAGCTTGGCAGGGGGGGGAAAGACTGTAGCTTTCTTT. Amino acids: CASSLAGGGKTVAFF.

The genes are TRBV11-1 and TRBJ2-2; 8 positions match TRBD1. Germline V gene lookup returns CDR1 SGHAT and CDR2 FQDESV (reference sequence). V gave up 3 bases and J gave up 3 bases; unmatched junction bases: 0. This CDR3 is 14 amino acids long. The CDR3 nucleotides are TGTGCCAGCAGCTTGACAGGGGACACCGGGGAGCTGTTTTTT. Translated: CASSLTGDTGELFF.

V usage is TRBV7-2 and J usage is TRBJ2-5; 11 positions match TRBD2. CDR3 length: 16 amino acids. Per the germline V gene, CDR1 is SGHTA and CDR2 is FQGNSA. Unmatched junction bases numbered 12, after V lost 5 bases and J lost 7 bases. The CDR3 DNA sequence: TGTGCCAGCAGCCCCGCACTAGCGGGGGCCCCGGTGACCCAGTACTTC. Translation: CASSPALAGAPVTQYF.

The V gene is TRBV20-1, the J gene TRBJ2-7; 14 bases map to TRBD2. The DNA end is more similar to TRBJ2-5, so the J call may be wrong. The CDR3 extends over 14 amino acids. CDR1 and CDR2 from the germline V gene are DFQATT and SNEGSKA (reference sequence). CDR3 amino acids: CSAGLAGGGETQYF. As DNA, the CDR3 is TGCAGTGCTGGACTAGCGGGGGGAGGGGAGACCCAGTACTTC.

The V and J genes are TRBV6-4 and TRBJ2-7; 7 nucleotides line up with TRBD1. With 8 bases clipped from V and 7 bases from J, the junction kept 5 bases outside the gene matches. The CDR3 spans 11 residues. CDR1 MRHNA and CDR2 SNTAGT come from the germline V gene. CDR3 nucleotide sequence: TGTGCCAGCCTGACAGGGAAAGAGCAGTACTTC. Translation gives CASLTGKEQYF.

For this clonotype: A read error is possible here, since a much larger clone lies one base away. CDR3 region: CSALKRESPYNEQFF. The CDR3 DNA reads TGCAGTGCCCTCAAGCGGGAGAGCCCCTACAATGAGCAGTTCTTC. J is TRBJ2-1 and V is TRBV20-1; 8 bases align to TRBD2. J was trimmed by 2 bases and V by 6 bases; bases with no gene match: 9. The CDR3 sequence is 15 residues long. Germline CDR1 DFQATT, CDR2 SNEGSKA (reference sequence).

This clonotype was seen many times. The V call is TRBV5-1, the J call TRBJ2-3; maybe TRBD2 (6 bases). The V and J ends lost 4 bases and 0 bases respectively, with 18 bases between them. CDR3 length: 17 amino acids. Germline-derived CDR1 and CDR2 are SGHRS and YFSETQ. CDR3 sequence reads: CASSVGGLRGSTDTQYF. The CDR3 bases are TGCGCCAGCAGCGTCGGGGGTTTAAGGGGCAGCACAGATACGCAGTATTTT.

The V call is TRBV28, the J call TRBJ1-5, with a possible D match to TRBD1 (5 bases). The germline CDR1 and CDR2 sequences are MDHEN and SYDVKM. V was cut by 3 bases and J by 2 bases, with 11 bases left in between. The CDR3 totals 15 residues. The CDR3 coding sequence is TGTGCCAGCAGTTTTAGGCAGGGAGGCAATCAGCCCCAGCATTTT. Its protein is CASSFRQGGNQPQHF. Supplemented by reference TRBV28 and TRBJ1-5, the full variable domain reads DVKVTQSSRYLVKRTGEKVFLECVQDMDHENMFWYRQDPGLGLRLIYFSYDVKMKEKGDIPEGYSVSREKKERFSLILESASTNQTSMYLCASSFRQGGNQPQHFGDGTRLSIL.

The V call is TRBV10-3, the J call TRBJ1-5; TRBD1 matches 9 bases. This CDR3 spans 16 amino acids. Germline V gene lookup returns CDR1 ENHRY and CDR2 SYGVKD. The ends lost 6 bases at V and 3 bases at J; junction bases unmatched: 9. The DNA for the CDR3 is TGTGCCATCAGCGCCCTTGACAGGGGGAACAATCAGCCCCAGCATTTT. Encoded protein: CAISALDRGNNQPQHF.

This clonotype was observed a few times. V gene TRBV20-1 combines with J gene TRBJ2-7, with a possible D match to TRBD1 (7 bases). V lost 6 bases to trimming and J lost 6 bases, with 18 bases between them. The CDR3 extends over 13 amino acids. Per germline, CDR1 DFQATT and CDR2 SNEGSKA (reference sequence). For the CDR3, the DNA is TGCAGTGCAATAAGACAGGGAGGTGGCGAGCAGTACTTC. Its translation is CSAIRQGGGEQYF.

This clonotype was detected many times. The DNA of the CDR3 is TGTGCCAGCAGCTTAACCCTCGGGTCTGGGGCCAACGTCCTGACTTTC. Residues: CASSLTLGSGANVLTF. The gene calls are TRBV7-2 and TRBJ2-6; D unclear. The CDR3 runs to 16 residues. Germline values: CDR1 SGHTA, CDR2 FQGNSA. V gave up 2 bases and J gave up 1 base, with 9 bases separating them.

This clonotype appeared a few times. The rearrangement links TRBV10-3 to TRBJ2-5, with 7 bases aligning to TRBD1. V lost 6 bases and J lost 2; bases outside the gene matches: 9. This CDR3 is 15 amino acids long. Germline V gene lookup returns CDR1 ENHRY and CDR2 SYGVKD. CDR3: CAIRTTGIGQETQYF. The DNA for the CDR3 is TGTGCCATCAGGACGACAGGGATCGGACAAGAGACCCAGTACTTC.

This clonotype has a handful of counts. A single base separates this from a much larger clone, so it may be a read error. The chain joins TRBV14 to TRBJ1-1, with 9 bases fitting TRBD1. The ends lost 5 bases at V and 5 bases at J; junction bases unmatched: 3. The germline V gene encodes CDR1 SGHDN and CDR2 FVKESK. This CDR3 spans 13 amino acids. CDR3 amino acids: CASSAGTGTEAFF. As DNA, the CDR3 is TGTGCCAGCAGCGCCGGGACAGGGACTGAAGCTTTCTTT.

A word on this clonotype: A much bigger clone sits one base away, suggesting this may be a read error. V gene TRBV10-3 combines with J gene TRBJ2-3; D is perhaps TRBD1 or TRBD2 (5 bases each). The CDR3 totals 13 residues. Germline CDR1 ENHRY, CDR2 SYGVKD. The CDR3 DNA follows: TGTGCCGTCAGTGACCGGGGCTCCGATACGCAGTATTTT. Its protein product is CAVSDRGSDTQYF.

V usage is TRBV28 and J usage is TRBJ2-1; tentative D call: TRBD2 (6 bases). The V end lost 8 bases, the J end lost 7 bases, and 15 bases lay between the germline ends. The CDR3 length is 13 residues. Germline values: CDR1 MDHEN, CDR2 SYDVKM. This chain's CDR3 is CASLRRAENEQFF. CDR3 coding DNA: TGTGCCAGCCTTCGGAGGGCAGAGAATGAGCAGTTCTTC.

This chain links TRBV29-1 with TRBJ1-5, with 11 bases lining up with TRBD1. The V segment lost 5 bases and the J segment 1 base; nucleotides outside the gene matches: 7. Germline CDR1 and CDR2: SQVTM and ANQGSEA. The CDR3 consists of 16 residues. In DNA, the CDR3 is TGCAGCGTTTCCGGGACAGGGGGAAGGAGCAATCAGCCCCAGCATTTT. As protein: CSVSGTGGRSNQPQHF. Based on the CDR3 plus reference TRBV29-1 and TRBJ1-5, the full variable domain is SAVISQKPSRDICQRGTSLTIQCQVDSQVTMMFWYRQQPGQSLTLIATANQGSEATYESGFVIDKFPISRPNLTFSTLTVSNMSPEDSSIYLCSVSGTGGRSNQPQHFGDGTRLSIL.

The V call is TRBV6-1, the J call TRBJ1-1; D perhaps matches TRBD1 (5 bases). The CDR3 has 13 residues. The ends were cut back, 4 bases at V and 2 bases at J, with 8 bases in the middle. From germline, CDR1 is MNHNS and CDR2 SASEGT. CDR3 amino acids: CASSVDTNTEAFF. DNA for the CDR3: TGTGCCAGCAGTGTGGACACAAACACTGAAGCTTTCTTT.

This clonotype was detected many times. The chain employs TRBV20-1 and TRBJ2-7, with 9 bases fitting TRBD2. Per germline, CDR1 DFQATT and CDR2 SNEGSKA (reference sequence). The CDR3 length is 14 residues. The V and J ends lost 1 base and 9 bases, in that order; junction bases with no gene match: 10. The CDR3 DNA reads as TGCAGTGCTAGAGGGTCTAGCGGGAAGGAGGGGCAGTACTTC. Amino acid sequence: CSARGSSGKEGQYF.

The chain combines TRBV29-1 with TRBJ1-2; TRBD1 matches at 7 bases. CDR1 and CDR2 (germline): SQVTM, ANQGSEA. J lost 8 bases, V lost 6 bases, and 6 bases had no gene match. The CDR3 contains 11 residues. Here the CDR3 reads CSVGQGGGYTF. As DNA, the CDR3 is TGCAGCGTCGGGCAGGGGGGCGGCTACACCTTC.

This clonotype was found a few times. The chain is built from TRBV3-1 and TRBJ2-7; D is undetermined. Germline-derived CDR1 and CDR2 are LGHDT and YNNKEL (reference sequence). The CDR3 spans 12 residues. V was pared by 6 bases and J by 3 bases, with 9 bases between. The CDR3 DNA reads as TGTGCCAGCAGGGACGCTAGCTACGAGCAGTACTTC. Its protein product is CASRDASYEQYF.